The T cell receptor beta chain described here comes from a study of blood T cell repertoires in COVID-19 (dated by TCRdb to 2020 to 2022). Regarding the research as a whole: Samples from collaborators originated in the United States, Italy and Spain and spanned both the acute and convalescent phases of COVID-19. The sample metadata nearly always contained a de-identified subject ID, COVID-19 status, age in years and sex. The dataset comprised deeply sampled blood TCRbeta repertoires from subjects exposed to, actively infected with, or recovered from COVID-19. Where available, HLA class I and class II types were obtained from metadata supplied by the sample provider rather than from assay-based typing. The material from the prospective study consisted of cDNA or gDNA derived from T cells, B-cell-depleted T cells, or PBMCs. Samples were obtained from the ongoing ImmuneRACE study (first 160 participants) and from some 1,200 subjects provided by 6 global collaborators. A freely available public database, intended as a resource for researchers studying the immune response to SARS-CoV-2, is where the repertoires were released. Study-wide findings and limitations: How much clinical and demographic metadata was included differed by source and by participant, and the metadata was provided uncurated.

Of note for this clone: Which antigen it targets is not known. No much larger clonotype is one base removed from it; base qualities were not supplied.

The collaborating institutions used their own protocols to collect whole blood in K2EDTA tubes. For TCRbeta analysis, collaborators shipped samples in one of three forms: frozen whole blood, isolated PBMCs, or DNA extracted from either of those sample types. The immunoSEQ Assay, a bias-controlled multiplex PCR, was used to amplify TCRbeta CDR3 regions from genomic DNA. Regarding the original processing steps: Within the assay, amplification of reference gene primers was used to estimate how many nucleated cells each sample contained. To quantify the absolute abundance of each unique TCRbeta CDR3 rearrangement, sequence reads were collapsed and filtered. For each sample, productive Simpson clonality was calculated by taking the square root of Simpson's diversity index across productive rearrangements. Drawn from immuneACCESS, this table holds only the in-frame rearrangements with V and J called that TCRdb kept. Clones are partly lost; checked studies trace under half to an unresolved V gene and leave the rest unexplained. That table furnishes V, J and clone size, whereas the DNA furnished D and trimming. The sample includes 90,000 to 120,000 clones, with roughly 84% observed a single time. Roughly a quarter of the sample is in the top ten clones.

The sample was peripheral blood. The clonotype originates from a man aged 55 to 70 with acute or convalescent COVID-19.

The CDR3 corresponds to CSVEVSGRATDTQYF. In nucleotides, the sequence is TGCAGCGTTGAAGTTAGCGGGAGGGCCACAGATACGCAGTATTTT. This chain is built from TRBV29-1 and TRBJ2-3, with 11 bases in between that match TRBD2. CDR1 and CDR2 are drawn from the germline V gene: SQVTM, ANQGSEA. The CDR3 spans 15 residues, from the cysteine through the phenylalanine. Just CDR3 DNA is preserved here, 45 bases in frame from base 1. For this chain, trimming is 1 base at the V end and 2 bases at the J end, and the number of junction bases without a gene match is 2.